The rows below give T cell receptor beta chains drawn from one sample of a study of shared clonotypes between healthy human individuals. The protocol was immunoSEQ multiplex PCR, while the TCRdb copy is restricted to in-frame clones and leaves out a portion. This sample yields 1,500,000 or so clones, of which about 98.5% are seen a single time; about 0.4% belongs to the top ten. Source material: naive CD4+ T cells sorted from blood. These receptors were obtained from a young man in good health. Each CDR3 is given with its conserved first and last residue. Each record gives: D gene, V gene, J gene, CDR3 protein. D genes are given only for firm matches.

D: TRBD1; V: TRBV9; J: TRBJ1-1; CDR3: CASSPRDSGNTEAFF
D: TRBD1; V: TRBV4-3; J: TRBJ2-7; CDR3: CASSPRQGPAYEQYF
D: -; V: TRBV5-4; J: TRBJ2-7; CDR3: CASSVTETYEQYF
D: -; V: TRBV2; J: TRBJ2-2; CDR3: CASSEMGQGIGELFF
D: TRBD1; V: TRBV28; J: TRBJ2-3; CDR3: CASSIPQGVGTDTQYF
D: -; V: TRBV18; J: TRBJ2-7; CDR3: CASSHVGGNSTSYEQYF
D: -; V: TRBV7-6; J: TRBJ1-2; CDR3: CASSQYQGNYGYTF
D: TRBD2; V: TRBV6-6; J: TRBJ2-7; CDR3: CASRSTSGASYEQYF
D: -; V: TRBV7-8; J: TRBJ1-4; CDR3: CASSAGTVATNEKLFF
D: -; V: TRBV25-1; J: TRBJ2-6; CDR3: CASMAGTGGANVLTF
D: TRBD2; V: TRBV29-1; J: TRBJ2-3; CDR3: CSATGTSGSVPDTQYF
D: TRBD2; V: TRBV5-1; J: TRBJ2-2; CDR3: CASSSLTGTSGAGELFF
D: TRBD2; V: TRBV7-9; J: TRBJ2-1; CDR3: CASSLAQLAGVHNEQFF
D: -; V: TRBV4-1; J: TRBJ2-3; CDR3: CASSLVGDTQYF
D: TRBD2; V: TRBV7-9; J: TRBJ2-1; CDR3: CASTPLRLALIVDEQFF
D: -; V: TRBV9; J: TRBJ2-3; CDR3: CASSVRYTDTQYF
D: -; V: TRBV7-2; J: TRBJ2-7; CDR3: CASSPHQGPYEQYF
D: TRBD1; V: TRBV29-1; J: TRBJ1-5; CDR3: CSVGQGVDQPQHF
D: -; V: TRBV27; J: TRBJ2-7; CDR3: CASSKRDTNYEQYF
D: -; V: TRBV15; J: TRBJ2-5; CDR3: CATSRGSPEETQYF
D: -; V: TRBV5-5; J: TRBJ2-2; CDR3: CASTLQEVWNTGELFF
D: TRBD1; V: TRBV5-1; J: TRBJ2-5; CDR3: CASSWQGAEETQYF